This T cell receptor (beta chain) comes out of a study of OX40 agonist ivuxolimab in advanced cancers. Study summary: Patients treated during dose escalation were battling hepatocellular carcinoma, melanoma, renal cell or head and neck cancer. Of mixed ages from about 20 to 85 and averaging about 56 years, the group was about 80% male. Among those treated, three patients had partial responses, one with hepatocellular carcinoma and two with cutaneous melanoma.

On this clone: As yet, its antigen is unknown.

Trimming cost V 0 bases and J 4 bases, with 7 bases left between them. This CDR3 has 14 residues. Germline V gene lookup returns CDR1 SGHRS and CDR2 YFSETQ. General study points: Dosing at 0.1 to 3.0 mg/kg was accompanied by clonal expansion of CD4+ and CD8+ blood T cells by week 6.

Produced via immunoSEQ multiplex PCR; TCRdb's table is partial and in-frame only. The sample includes some 25,000 clones, roughly four fifths of them seen just once. This chain connects TRBV5-1 to TRBJ2-2; D remains unclear. The source material was CD4+ or CD8+ T cells sorted from blood, sampled in a trial of the OX40 agonist ivuxolimab. The clonotype was recovered from an adult with an advanced solid tumor such as melanoma, head and neck, liver or kidney cancer. The CDR3 bases are TGCGCCAGCAGCTTGGAAAGGGCCACCGGGGAGCTGTTTTTT. It yields the protein CASSLERATGELFF. Complete variable domain (other parts from reference TRBV5-1 and TRBJ2-2): KAGVTQTPRYLIKTRGQQVTLSCSPISGHRSVSWYQQTPGQGLQFLFEYFSETQRNKGNFPGRFSGRQFSNSRSEMNVSTLELGDSALYLCASSLERATGELFFGEGSRLTVL.